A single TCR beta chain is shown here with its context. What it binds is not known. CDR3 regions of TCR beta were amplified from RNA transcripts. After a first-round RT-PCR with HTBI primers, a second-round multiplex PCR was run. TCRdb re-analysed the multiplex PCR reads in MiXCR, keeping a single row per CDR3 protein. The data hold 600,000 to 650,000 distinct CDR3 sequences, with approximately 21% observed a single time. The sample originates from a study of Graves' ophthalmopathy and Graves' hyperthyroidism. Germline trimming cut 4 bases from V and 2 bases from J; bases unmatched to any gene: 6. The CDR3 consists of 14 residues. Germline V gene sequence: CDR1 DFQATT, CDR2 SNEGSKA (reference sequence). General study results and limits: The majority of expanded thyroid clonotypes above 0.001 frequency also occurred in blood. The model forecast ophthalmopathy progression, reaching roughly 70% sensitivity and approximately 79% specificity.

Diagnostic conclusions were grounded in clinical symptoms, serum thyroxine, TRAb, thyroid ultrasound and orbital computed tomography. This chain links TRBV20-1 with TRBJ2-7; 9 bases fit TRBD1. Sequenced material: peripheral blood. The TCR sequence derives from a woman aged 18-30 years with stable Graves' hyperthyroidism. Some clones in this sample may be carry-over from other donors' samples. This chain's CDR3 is CSAITGTGTYEQYF. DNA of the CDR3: TGCAGTGCTATAACCGGGACAGGGACCTACGAGCAGTACTTC.